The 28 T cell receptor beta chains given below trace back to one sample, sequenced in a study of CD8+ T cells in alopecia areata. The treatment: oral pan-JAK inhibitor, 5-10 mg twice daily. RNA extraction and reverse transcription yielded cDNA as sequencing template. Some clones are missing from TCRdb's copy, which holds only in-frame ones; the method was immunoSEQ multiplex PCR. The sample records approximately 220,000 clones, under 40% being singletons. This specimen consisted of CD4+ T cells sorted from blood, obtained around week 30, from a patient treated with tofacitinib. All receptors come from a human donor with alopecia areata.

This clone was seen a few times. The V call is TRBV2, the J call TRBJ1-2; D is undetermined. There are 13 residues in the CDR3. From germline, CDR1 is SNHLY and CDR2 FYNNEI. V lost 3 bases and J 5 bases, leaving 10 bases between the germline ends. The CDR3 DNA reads TGTGCCAGCAGTGACAGTCACTTTTATGGCTACACCTTC. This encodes CASSDSHFYGYTF. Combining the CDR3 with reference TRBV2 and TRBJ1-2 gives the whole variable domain EPEVTQTPSHQVTQMGQEVILRCVPISNHLYFYWYRQILGQKVEFLVSFYNNEISEKSEIFDDQFSVERPDGSNFTLKIRSTKLEDSAMYFCASSDSHFYGYTFGSGTRLTVV.

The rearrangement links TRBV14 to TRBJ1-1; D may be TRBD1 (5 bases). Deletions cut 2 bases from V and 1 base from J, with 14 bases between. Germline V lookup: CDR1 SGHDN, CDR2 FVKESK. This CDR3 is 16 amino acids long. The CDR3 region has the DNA TGTGCCAGCAGCCAAAGAGGATGGCAGGGGAACACTGAAGCTTTCTTT. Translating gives CASSQRGWQGNTEAFF.

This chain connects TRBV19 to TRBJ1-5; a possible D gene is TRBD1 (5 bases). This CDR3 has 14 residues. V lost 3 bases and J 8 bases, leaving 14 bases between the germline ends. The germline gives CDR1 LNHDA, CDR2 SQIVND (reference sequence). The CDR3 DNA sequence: TGTGCCAGTAGTATCTCTTGGGGGAACAAGCCCCAGCATTTT. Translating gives CASSISWGNKPQHF.

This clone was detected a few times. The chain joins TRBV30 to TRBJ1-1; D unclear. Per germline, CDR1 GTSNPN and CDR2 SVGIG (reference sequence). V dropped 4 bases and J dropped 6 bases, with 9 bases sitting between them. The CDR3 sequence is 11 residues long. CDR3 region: CAWKTAPEAFF. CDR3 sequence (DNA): TGTGCCTGGAAAACAGCTCCTGAAGCTTTCTTT.

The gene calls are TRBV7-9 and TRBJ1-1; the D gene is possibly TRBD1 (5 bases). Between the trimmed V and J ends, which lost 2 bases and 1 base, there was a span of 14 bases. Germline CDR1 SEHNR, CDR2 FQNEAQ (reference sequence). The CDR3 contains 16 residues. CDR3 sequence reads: CASSLSGGEPNTEAFF. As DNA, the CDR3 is TGTGCCAGCAGCTTATCTGGGGGAGAGCCGAACACTGAAGCTTTCTTT.

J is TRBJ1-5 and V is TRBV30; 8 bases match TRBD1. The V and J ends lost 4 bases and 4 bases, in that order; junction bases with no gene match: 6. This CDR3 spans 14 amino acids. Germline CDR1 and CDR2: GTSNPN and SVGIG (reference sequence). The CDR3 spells CAWKGTGPNQPQHF. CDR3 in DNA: TGTGCCTGGAAAGGGACAGGCCCTAATCAGCCCCAGCATTTT.

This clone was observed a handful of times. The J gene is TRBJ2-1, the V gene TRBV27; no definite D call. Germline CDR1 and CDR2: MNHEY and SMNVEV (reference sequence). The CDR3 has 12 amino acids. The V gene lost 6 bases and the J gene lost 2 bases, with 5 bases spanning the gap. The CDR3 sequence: CASSRAYNEQFF. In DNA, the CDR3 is TGTGCCAGCAGCCGCGCCTACAATGAGCAGTTCTTC.

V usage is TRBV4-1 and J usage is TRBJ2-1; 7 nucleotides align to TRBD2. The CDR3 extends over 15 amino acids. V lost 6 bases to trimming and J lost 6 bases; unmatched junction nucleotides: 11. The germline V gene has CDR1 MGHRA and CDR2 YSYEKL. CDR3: CASSPHGLGVNEQFF. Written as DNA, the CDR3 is TGCGCCAGCAGTCCCCACGGACTAGGGGTCAATGAGCAGTTCTTC.

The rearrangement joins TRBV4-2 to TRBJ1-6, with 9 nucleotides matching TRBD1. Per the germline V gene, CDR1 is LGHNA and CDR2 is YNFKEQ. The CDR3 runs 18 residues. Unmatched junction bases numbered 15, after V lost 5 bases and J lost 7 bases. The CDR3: CASSYGPVGTGYNSPLHF. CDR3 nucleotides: TGTGCCAGCAGCTATGGGCCGGTGGGGACAGGGTACAATTCACCCCTCCACTTT.

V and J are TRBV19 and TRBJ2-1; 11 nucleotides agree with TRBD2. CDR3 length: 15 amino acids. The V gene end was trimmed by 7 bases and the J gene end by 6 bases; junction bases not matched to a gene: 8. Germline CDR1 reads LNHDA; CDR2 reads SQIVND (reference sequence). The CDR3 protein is CASKPGLAASNEQFF. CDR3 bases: TGTGCCAGTAAACCGGGACTAGCGGCAAGCAATGAGCAGTTCTTC.

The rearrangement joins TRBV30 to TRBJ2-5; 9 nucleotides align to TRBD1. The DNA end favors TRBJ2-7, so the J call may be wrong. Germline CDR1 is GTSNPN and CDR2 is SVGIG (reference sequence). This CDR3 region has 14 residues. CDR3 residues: CAWNRGQGLGEQYF. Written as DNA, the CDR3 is TGTGCCTGGAACAGGGGACAGGGTTTAGGCGAGCAGTACTTC.

The DNA for the CDR3 is TGCAGCGTTAATAACGACGCGGCGGGCGAGCAGTACTTC. It is translated as CSVNNDAAGEQYF. The J gene is TRBJ2-7, the V gene TRBV29-1, with D possibly TRBD2 on 5 matching bases. CDR3 length: 13 residues. V was trimmed by 5 bases and J by 6 bases, leaving 17 bases between them. Looked up from germline, CDR1 is SQVTM and CDR2 is ANQGSEA.

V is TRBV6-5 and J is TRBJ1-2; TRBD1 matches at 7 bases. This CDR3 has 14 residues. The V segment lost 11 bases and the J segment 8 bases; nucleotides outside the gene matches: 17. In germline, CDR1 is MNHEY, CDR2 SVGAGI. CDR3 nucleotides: TGTGCCTCCCAACCGGACAGGAGGGGTTGGGGCTACACCTTC. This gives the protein CASQPDRRGWGYTF.

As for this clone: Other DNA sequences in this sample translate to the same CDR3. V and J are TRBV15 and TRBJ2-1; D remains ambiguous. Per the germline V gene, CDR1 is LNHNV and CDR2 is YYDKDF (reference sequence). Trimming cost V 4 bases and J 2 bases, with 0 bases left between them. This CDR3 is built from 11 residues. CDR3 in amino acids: CATSTYNEQFF. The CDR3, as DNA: TGTGCCACCAGCACCTACAATGAGCAGTTCTTC.

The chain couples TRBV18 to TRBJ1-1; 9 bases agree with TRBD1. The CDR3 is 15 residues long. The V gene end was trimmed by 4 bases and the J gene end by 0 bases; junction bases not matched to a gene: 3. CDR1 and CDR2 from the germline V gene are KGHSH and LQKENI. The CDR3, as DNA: TGTGCCAGCTCACGGGACAGGGATATGAACACTGAAGCTTTCTTT. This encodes CASSRDRDMNTEAFF.

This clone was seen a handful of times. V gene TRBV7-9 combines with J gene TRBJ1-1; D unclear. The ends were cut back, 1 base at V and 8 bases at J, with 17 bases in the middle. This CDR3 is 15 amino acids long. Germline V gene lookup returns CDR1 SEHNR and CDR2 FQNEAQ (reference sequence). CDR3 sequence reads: CASSLGGGPEREAFF. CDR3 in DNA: TGTGCCAGCAGCTTAGGTGGAGGTCCAGAACGGGAAGCTTTCTTT.

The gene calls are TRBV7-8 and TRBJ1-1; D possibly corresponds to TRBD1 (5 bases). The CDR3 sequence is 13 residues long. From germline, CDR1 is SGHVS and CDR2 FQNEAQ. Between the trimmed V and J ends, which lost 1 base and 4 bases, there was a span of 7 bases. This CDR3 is CASSLEGTTEAFF. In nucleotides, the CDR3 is TGTGCCAGCAGCTTAGAGGGGACCACTGAAGCTTTCTTT.

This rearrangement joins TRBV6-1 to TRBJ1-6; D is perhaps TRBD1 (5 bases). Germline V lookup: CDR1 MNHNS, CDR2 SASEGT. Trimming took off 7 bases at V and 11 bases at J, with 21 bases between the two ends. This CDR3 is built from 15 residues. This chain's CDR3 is CASTLGLGVDAPLHF. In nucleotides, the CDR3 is TGTGCCAGCACCTTAGGCTTAGGGGTCGACGCACCCCTCCACTTT.

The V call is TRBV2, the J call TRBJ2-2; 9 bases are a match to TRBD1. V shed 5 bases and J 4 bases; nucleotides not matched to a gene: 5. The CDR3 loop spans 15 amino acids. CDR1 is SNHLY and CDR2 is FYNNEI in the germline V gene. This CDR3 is CASSPGQGGTGELFF. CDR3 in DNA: TGTGCCAGCAGTCCGGGACAGGGTGGCACCGGGGAGCTGTTTTTT.

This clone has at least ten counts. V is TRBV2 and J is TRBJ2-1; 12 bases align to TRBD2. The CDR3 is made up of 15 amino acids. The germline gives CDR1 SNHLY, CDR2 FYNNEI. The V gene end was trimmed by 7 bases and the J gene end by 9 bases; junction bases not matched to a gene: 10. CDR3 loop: CASNSASGRAGEQFF. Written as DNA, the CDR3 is TGTGCCAGCAATTCGGCTAGCGGGAGGGCCGGTGAGCAGTTCTTC.

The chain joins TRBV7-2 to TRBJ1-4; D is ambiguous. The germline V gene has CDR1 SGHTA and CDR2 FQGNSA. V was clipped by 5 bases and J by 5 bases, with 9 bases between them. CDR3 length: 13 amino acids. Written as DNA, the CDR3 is TGTGCCAGCAGCATTGGACTAAATGAAAAACTGTTTTTT. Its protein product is CASSIGLNEKLFF.

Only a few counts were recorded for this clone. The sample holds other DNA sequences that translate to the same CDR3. The CDR3 reads CASSVGAVNTEAFF. DNA for the CDR3: TGTGCCAGCAGCGTAGGGGCAGTGAACACTGAAGCTTTCTTT. The chain couples TRBV9 to TRBJ1-1; D unclear. This CDR3 is 14 amino acids long. Germline loops: CDR1 SGDLS, CDR2 YYNGEE. V dropped 0 bases and J dropped 0 bases, with 6 bases sitting between them.

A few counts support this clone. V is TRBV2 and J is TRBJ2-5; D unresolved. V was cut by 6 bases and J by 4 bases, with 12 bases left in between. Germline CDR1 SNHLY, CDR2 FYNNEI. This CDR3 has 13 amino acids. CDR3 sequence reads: CASSVLRPETQYF. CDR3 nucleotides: TGTGCCAGCAGCGTCCTGCGCCCAGAGACCCAGTACTTC.

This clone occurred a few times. The CDR3, as DNA: TGTGCCAGTAGTATCCCCGGCAGGGTGAATGAGCAGTTCTTC. Translation gives CASSIPGRVNEQFF. The rearrangement links TRBV19 to TRBJ2-1, with D possibly being TRBD1 (5 bases). In germline, CDR1 is LNHDA, CDR2 SQIVND (reference sequence). The CDR3 consists of 14 residues. Trimming took 3 bases from V and 7 from J, leaving 13 bases between them.

The CDR3 loop is CASSQVGVERYTF. For the CDR3, the DNA is TGCGCCAGCAGCCAAGTGGGAGTTGAGCGCTACACCTTC. V is TRBV4-1 and J is TRBJ1-2; no clear D. V was shortened by 1 base and J by 9 bases, with 12 bases between the two germline ends. Germline CDR1 reads MGHRA; CDR2 reads YSYEKL. The CDR3 runs 13 residues.

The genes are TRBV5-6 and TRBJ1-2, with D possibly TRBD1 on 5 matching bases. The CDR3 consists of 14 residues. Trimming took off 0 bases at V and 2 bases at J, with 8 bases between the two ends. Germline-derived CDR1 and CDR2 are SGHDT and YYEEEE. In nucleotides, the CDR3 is TGTGCCAGCAGCTTGGGGGCAGGGAACTATGGCTACACCTTC. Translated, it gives CASSLGAGNYGYTF.

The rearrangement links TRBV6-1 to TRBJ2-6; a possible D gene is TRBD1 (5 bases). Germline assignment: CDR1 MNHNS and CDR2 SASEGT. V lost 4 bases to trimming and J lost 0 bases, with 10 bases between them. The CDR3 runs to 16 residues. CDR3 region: CASSATGSSGANVLTF. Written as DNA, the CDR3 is TGTGCCAGCAGTGCTACAGGTAGCTCTGGGGCCAACGTCCTGACTTTC.

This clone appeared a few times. The CDR3 nucleotides read TGTGCCTGGAGTGTTATGTTAGCTGATACCGGGGAGCTGTTTTTT. Translation gives CAWSVMLADTGELFF. The chain recombines TRBV30 with TRBJ2-2; no reliable D call. V dropped 0 bases and J dropped 5 bases, with 13 bases sitting between them. The germline V gene has CDR1 GTSNPN and CDR2 SVGIG (reference sequence). This CDR3 contains 15 residues.